This TCR beta chain stems from a study of blood T cell repertoires in COVID-19. Study-level background: Italy, Spain and the United States were the sources of the convalescent and acute COVID-19 samples. The cDNA or gDNA used as material had been derived from T cells, B-cell-depleted T cells, or PBMCs.

Per the original data handling: Nucleated cell number was recorded as an estimate derived from reference gene primer amplification. Using immunoSEQ multiplex PCR, the repertoire was profiled, and TCRdb retains in-frame clones only, with some absent. V, J and clone size derive from that table, while D and trimming were established from the DNA sequence. The sample has just over 250,000 clones, roughly nine tenths seen once. CDR1 is MNHEY, CDR2 SVGAGI, per germline. The CDR3 has 15 residues. Trimming left V 4 bases short and J 0 bases short, with 12 bases between. The J gene is TRBJ1-1, the V gene TRBV6-5; D gene ambiguous. The specimen sequenced was peripheral blood. This clonotype was obtained from a man between 60 and 75 years old who had recovered from COVID-19. The CDR3 region has the DNA TGTGCCAGCAGTTTCCTGACACTTATGAACACTGAAGCTTTCTTT. Amino acid sequence: CASSFLTLMNTEAFF.